The T cell receptor (beta chain) described here comes from a study of T cell responses to AZD1222 COVID-19 vaccine. Whole-study findings and limits: Mostly white British, mostly female donors; authors suggested clonal diversity may be underestimated.

Points on this clone: The antigen is not known.

Clones were read by immunoSEQ multiplex PCR, and TCRdb kept only the in-frame ones, dropping some. The sample consists of under 150,000 clones, roughly 90% of them appearing once. Source: peripheral blood, taken on day 0 of AZD1222 vaccination. The receptor's source is an adult in good health.

The CDR3 coding sequence is TGTGCCAGCAGCCAAGATGGCACCGGGGTAAGCTCCTACGAGCAGTACTTC. Translation gives CASSQDGTGVSSYEQYF. J is TRBJ2-7 and V is TRBV3-1 (or the pseudogene TRBV3-2); a possible D gene is TRBD2 (5 bases). Trimming took 0 bases from V and 0 from J, leaving 15 bases between them. From germline, CDR1 is LGHDT and CDR2 YNNKEL (reference sequence). The CDR3 is 17 amino acids.